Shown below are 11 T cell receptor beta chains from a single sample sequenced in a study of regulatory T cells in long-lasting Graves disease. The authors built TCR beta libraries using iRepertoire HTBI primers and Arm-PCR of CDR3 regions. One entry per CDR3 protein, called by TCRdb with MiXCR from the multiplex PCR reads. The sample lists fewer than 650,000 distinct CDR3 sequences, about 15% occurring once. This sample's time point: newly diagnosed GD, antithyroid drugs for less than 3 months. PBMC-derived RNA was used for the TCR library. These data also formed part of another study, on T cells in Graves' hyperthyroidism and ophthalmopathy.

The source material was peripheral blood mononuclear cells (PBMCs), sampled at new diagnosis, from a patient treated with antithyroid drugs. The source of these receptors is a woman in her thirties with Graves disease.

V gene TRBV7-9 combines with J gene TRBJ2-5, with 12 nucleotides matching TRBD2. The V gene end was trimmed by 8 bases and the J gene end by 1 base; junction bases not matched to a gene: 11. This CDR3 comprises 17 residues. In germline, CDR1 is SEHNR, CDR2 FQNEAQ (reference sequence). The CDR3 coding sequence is TGTGCCAGCGCACGGGGGGGACTAGCGGGCTTCCAAGAGACCCAGTACTTC. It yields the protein CASARGGLAGFQETQYF.

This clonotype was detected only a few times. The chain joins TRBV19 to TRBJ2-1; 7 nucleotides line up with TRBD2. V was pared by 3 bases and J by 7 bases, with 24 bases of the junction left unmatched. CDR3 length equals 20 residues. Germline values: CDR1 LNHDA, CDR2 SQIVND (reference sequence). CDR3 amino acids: CASSIGLVLYVVRVGNEQFF. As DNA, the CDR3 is TGTGCCAGTAGTATTGGACTAGTTTTGTATGTTGTACGAGTAGGTAATGAGCAGTTCTTC.

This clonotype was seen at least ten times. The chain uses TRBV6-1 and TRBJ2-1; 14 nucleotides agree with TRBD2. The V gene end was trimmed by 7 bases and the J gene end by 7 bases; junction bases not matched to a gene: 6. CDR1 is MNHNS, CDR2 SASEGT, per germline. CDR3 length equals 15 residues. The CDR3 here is CASNRLAGGENEQFF. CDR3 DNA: TGTGCCAGCAATAGACTAGCGGGAGGGGAGAATGAGCAGTTCTTC.

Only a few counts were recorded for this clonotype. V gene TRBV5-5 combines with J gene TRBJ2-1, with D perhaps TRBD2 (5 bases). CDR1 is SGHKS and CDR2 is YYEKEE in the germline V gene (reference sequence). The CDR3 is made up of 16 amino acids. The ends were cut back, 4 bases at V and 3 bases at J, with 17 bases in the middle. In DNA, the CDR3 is TGTGCCAGCAGCCCTACTAGGACTGGCGGCTACAATGAGCAGTTCTTC. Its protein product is CASSPTRTGGYNEQFF.

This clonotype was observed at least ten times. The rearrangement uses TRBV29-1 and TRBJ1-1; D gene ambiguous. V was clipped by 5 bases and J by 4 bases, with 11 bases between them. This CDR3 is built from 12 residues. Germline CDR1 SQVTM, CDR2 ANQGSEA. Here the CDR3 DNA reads TGCAGCGTTCAAGGGTCCAGCACTGAAGCTTTCTTT. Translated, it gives CSVQGSSTEAFF.

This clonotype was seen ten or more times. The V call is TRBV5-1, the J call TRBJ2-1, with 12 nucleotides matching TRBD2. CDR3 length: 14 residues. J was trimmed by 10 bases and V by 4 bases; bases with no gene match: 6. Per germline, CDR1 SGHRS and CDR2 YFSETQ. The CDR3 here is CASSTGLAGREQFF. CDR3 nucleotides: TGCGCCAGCAGCACCGGACTAGCGGGACGGGAGCAGTTCTTC. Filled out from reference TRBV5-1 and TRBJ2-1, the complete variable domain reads KAGVTQTPRYLIKTRGQQVTLSCSPISGHRSVSWYQQTPGQGLQFLFEYFSETQRNKGNFPGRFSGRQFSNSRSEMNVSTLELGDSALYLCASSTGLAGREQFFGPGTRLTVL.

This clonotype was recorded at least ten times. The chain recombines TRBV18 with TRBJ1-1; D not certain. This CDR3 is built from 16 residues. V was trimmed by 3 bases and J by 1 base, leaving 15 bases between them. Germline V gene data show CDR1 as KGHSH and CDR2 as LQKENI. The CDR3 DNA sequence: TGTGCCAGCTCACCCCGCACCCATCAGACGAACACTGAAGCTTTCTTT. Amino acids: CASSPRTHQTNTEAFF.

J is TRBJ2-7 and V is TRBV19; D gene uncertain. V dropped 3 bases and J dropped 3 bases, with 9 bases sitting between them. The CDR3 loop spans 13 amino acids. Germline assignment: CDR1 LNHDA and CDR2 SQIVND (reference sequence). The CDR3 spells CASSIALYYEQYF. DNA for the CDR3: TGTGCCAGTAGTATCGCGCTTTACTACGAGCAGTACTTC. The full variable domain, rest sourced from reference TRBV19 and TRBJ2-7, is DGGITQSPKYLFRKEGQNVTLSCEQNLNHDAMYWYRQDPGQGLRLIYYSQIVNDFQKGDIAEGYSVSREKKESFPLTVTSAQKNPTAFYLCASSIALYYEQYFGPGTRLTVT.

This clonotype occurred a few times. DNA for the CDR3: TGCAGCGCCGAAAACGGGGCCTTGACCGGATACGAGCAGTACTTC. It codes for CSAENGALTGYEQYF. J is TRBJ2-7 and V is TRBV29-1, with D tentatively TRBD1 or TRBD2 (5 bases each). Germline CDR1 SQVTM, CDR2 ANQGSEA. CDR3 length equals 15 residues. V gave up 7 bases and J gave up 4 bases, with 23 bases separating them.

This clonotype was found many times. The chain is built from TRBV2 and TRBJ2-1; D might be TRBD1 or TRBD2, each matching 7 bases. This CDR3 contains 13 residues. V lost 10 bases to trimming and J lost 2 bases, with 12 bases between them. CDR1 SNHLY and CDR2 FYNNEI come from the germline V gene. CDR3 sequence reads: CATRGGAYNEQFF. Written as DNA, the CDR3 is TGTGCCACCAGGGGGGGGGCCTACAATGAGCAGTTCTTC.

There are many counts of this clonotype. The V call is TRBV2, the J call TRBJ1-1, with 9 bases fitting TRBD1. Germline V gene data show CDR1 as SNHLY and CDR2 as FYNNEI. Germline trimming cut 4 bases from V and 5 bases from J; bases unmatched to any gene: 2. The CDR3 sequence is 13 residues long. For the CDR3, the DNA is TGTGCCAGCAGTGGGACAGGGGAGACTGAAGCTTTCTTT. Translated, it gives CASSGTGETEAFF.